This T cell receptor (beta chain) was sequenced for a study of Graves' ophthalmopathy and Graves' hyperthyroidism. This clonotype occurred many times. Its specificity is not known. The sequenced template was RNA, covering the TCR beta CDR3 region. The first-round RT-PCR employed HTBI primers together with the Qiagen OneStep RT-PCR kit. A multiplex PCR was then performed as the second round. TCRdb reprocessed the multiplex PCR reads with MiXCR, giving one entry per CDR3 protein. The table shows a few hundred thousand distinct CDR3 sequences, with approximately 20% occurring only once. Lactation, pregnancy, uncontrolled infections and other autoimmune diseases were all grounds for excluding patients. A roughly 9.3 ml volume of fresh peripheral blood provided the PBMCs. Study findings and constraints: Detected in blood as well were most expanded thyroid clonotypes with frequency above 0.001.

Between the trimmed V and J ends, which lost 0 bases and 0 bases, there was a span of 6 bases. The V gene's germline CDR1 is DFQATT and CDR2 SNEGSKA (reference sequence). The CDR3 has 14 residues. This sequence originates from a woman aged 18-30 years with Graves' ophthalmopathy. Sequenced: peripheral blood. The V and J genes are TRBV20-1 and TRBJ1-5; D call uncertain. The CDR3 sequence is CSAREGISNQPQHF. DNA for the CDR3: TGCAGTGCTAGAGAGGGTATTAGCAATCAGCCCCAGCATTTT.